The 10 T cell receptor beta chains below were found in one sample sequenced in a study of a mutant IDH1 vaccine in newly diagnosed glioma. The assay was immunoSEQ multiplex PCR, and TCRdb's table has in-frame clones only and misses some. The sample lists 85,000 to 100,000 clones; roughly 78% were seen once. Described time point: baseline, week 1 (first vaccination visit). Treatment denoted: pre-vaccination baseline after standard-of-care therapy. Sample: PBMCs, taken from a glioma patient treated with radiotherapy, temozolomide or both. The source is a man in his forties with glioma.

This clone was recorded once. The gene calls are TRBV7-8 and TRBJ2-7; TRBD1 agrees at 7 bases. V lost 3 bases, J lost 3 bases, and 8 bases stayed unmatched. This CDR3 has 15 residues. The germline gives CDR1 SGHVS, CDR2 FQNEAQ. CDR3 amino acids: CASSFLRGIGYEQYF. The CDR3 coding sequence is TGTGCCAGCAGCTTCCTCAGGGGGATAGGCTACGAGCAGTACTTC.

The rearrangement uses TRBV23-1 and TRBJ2-2; a weak D match, TRBD1 (6 bases). TRBV23-1 is treated as an ORF (open reading frame) with a function not yet certain. The CDR3 runs 15 residues. Trimming stripped 4 bases from V and 5 bases from J, with 14 bases between. CDR3 residues: CASSRPGHLTGELFF. CDR3 DNA sequence: TGCGCCAGCAGTCGTCCGGGACACCTAACCGGGGAGCTGTTTTTT.

This rearrangement joins TRBV6-1 to TRBJ2-1, with 7 bases matching TRBD2. The V and J ends lost 8 bases and 3 bases, in that order; junction bases with no gene match: 7. Germline CDR1 reads MNHNS; CDR2 reads SASEGT. The CDR3 has 14 amino acids. CDR3 DNA: TGTGCCAGCCGGGCAGCGGGATACTACAATGAGCAGTTCTTC. Translation: CASRAAGYYNEQFF.

The genes are TRBV19 and TRBJ2-2; 8 nucleotides agree with TRBD2. V gave up 2 bases and J gave up 4 bases; unmatched junction bases: 12. From germline, CDR1 is LNHDA and CDR2 SQIVND (reference sequence). The length of the CDR3 is 18 residues. The DNA for the CDR3 is TGTGCCAGTAGTATACGGTACGGGGGGGCCTTTAGCACCGGGGAGCTGTTTTTT. Translation gives CASSIRYGGAFSTGELFF.

V gene TRBV5-4 combines with J gene TRBJ2-1, with unresolved D. The CDR3 contains 14 residues. Germline V lookup: CDR1 SGHNT, CDR2 YYREEE (reference sequence). V shed 3 bases and J shed 4 bases, with 11 bases lying between them. CDR3 in DNA: TGTGCCAGCAGCTACCTCGCAGCTTACAATGAGCAGTTCTTC. Translating it yields CASSYLAAYNEQFF.

The rearrangement uses TRBV4-3 and TRBJ2-7, with TRBD2 matching 10 bases. CDR1 is LGHNA and CDR2 is YSLEER in the germline V gene. The CDR3 has 15 amino acids. V trimming: 1 base; J trimming: 2 bases; junction bases outside the gene matches: 2. The CDR3 sequence is CASSQVGTSAYEQYF. In DNA, the CDR3 is TGCGCCAGCAGCCAAGTAGGGACTAGCGCCTACGAGCAGTACTTC.

This chain joins TRBV7-2 and TRBJ2-3; D gene unclear. This CDR3 is built from 14 residues. Germline loops: CDR1 SGHTA, CDR2 FQGNSA. Trimming stripped 1 base from V and 2 bases from J, with 7 bases between. CDR3 in amino acids: CASSLGQTTDTQYF. CDR3 nucleotides: TGTGCCAGCAGCTTAGGCCAGACCACAGATACGCAGTATTTT.

The CDR3 nucleotides are TGTGCCAGCAGTTTATGGGGCAGGGGGACTAATCAGCCCCAGCATTTT. Translating it yields CASSLWGRGTNQPQHF. The chain joins TRBV27 to TRBJ1-5, with 7 bases matching TRBD1. This CDR3 spans 16 amino acids. The trim removed 1 base at V and 4 bases at J, leaving 7 bases unmatched. The germline gives CDR1 MNHEY, CDR2 SMNVEV (reference sequence).

The rearrangement joins TRBV7-2 to TRBJ2-5; the match to TRBD2 covers 7 bases. The CDR3 is made up of 15 amino acids. V lost 5 bases to trimming and J lost 5 bases; unmatched junction nucleotides: 11. From germline, CDR1 is SGHTA and CDR2 FQGNSA. The CDR3: CASSQIMGGWETQYF. In DNA form, the CDR3 reads TGTGCCAGCAGCCAAATTATGGGAGGGTGGGAGACCCAGTACTTC.

The rearrangement uses TRBV29-1 and TRBJ2-1; TRBD2 matches 11 bases. Germline CDR1 reads SQVTM; CDR2 reads ANQGSEA. V lost 3 bases, J lost 7 bases, and 2 bases stayed unmatched. CDR3 length: 13 residues. CDR3 in amino acids: CSVDSGGGNEQFF. CDR3 DNA: TGCAGCGTTGATAGCGGGGGGGGTAATGAGCAGTTCTTC.